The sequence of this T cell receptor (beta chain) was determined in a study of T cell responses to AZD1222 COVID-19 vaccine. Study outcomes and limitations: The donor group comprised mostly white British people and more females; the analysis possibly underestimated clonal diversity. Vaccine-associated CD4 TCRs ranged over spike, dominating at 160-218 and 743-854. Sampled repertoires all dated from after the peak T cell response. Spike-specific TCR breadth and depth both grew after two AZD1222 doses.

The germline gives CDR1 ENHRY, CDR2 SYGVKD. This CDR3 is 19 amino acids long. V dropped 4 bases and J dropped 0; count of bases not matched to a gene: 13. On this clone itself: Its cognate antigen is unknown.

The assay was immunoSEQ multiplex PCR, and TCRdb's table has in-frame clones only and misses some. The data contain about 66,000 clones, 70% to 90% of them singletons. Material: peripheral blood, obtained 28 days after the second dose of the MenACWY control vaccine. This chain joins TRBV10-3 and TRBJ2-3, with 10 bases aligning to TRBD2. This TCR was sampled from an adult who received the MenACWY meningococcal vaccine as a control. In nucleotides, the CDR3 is TGTGCCATCAGTGTTGAGCGGGAGGGCCCGGTTTCCAGCACAGATACGCAGTATTTT. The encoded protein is CAISVEREGPVSSTDTQYF.